This T cell receptor beta chain stems from a study of cytomegalovirus exposure and HLA in healthy donors. On the study more broadly: A previous analysis identified 95 million to 140 million unique TCR beta sequences derived from roughly 180 million T cells. Study-wide results and limits: Donors were assumed by presence/absence analyses to have roughly uniform sequencing depth. The productive fraction for most TCR beta V segments was about 87% or about 30% in an earlier analysis. Analysis was carried out at a later point, and it linked a missense DCLRE1C variant to TCR beta V- and J-gene trimming.

Notes on this clone: No antigen is known for it.

Vbeta (60) and Jbeta (13) primers were used in the PCR. The protocol was immunoSEQ multiplex PCR, while the TCRdb copy is restricted to in-frame clones and leaves out a portion. The sample includes about 90,000 clones. V lost 2 bases, J lost 1 base, and 14 bases lay in between. Germline CDR1 KGHSH, CDR2 LQKENI. The CDR3 extends over 16 amino acids. The sequencing input was PBMCs. The chain is built from TRBV18 and TRBJ1-2; a possible D gene is TRBD1 (6 bases). The source is a woman aged 30 to 39 in good health and CMV-seronegative. CDR3 region: CASSPEGQGRNYGYTF. The CDR3 bases are TGTGCCAGCTCACCAGAGGGGCAGGGGCGTAACTATGGCTACACCTTC. Based on the CDR3 plus reference TRBV18 and TRBJ1-2, the full variable domain is NAGVMQNPRHLVRRRGQEARLRCSPMKGHSHVYWYRQLPEEGLKFMVYLQKENIIDESGMPKERFSAEFPKEGPSILRIQQVVRGDSAAYFCASSPEGQGRNYGYTFGSGTRLTVV.